The clone carrying this T cell receptor beta chain was found a few times. Antigen unknown. Other DNA sequences from this sample encode an identical CDR3 as well. Sequenced by immunoSEQ multiplex PCR; TCRdb stores in-frame clones only, minus some. The data hold 2,500,000 or so clones, with 92% observed a single time. Per the germline V gene, CDR1 is KGHSH and CDR2 is LQKENI. Deletions cut 0 bases from V and 1 base from J, with 3 bases between. The CDR3 sequence is 13 residues long. This entry comes from a study of shared clonotypes between healthy human individuals. Study findings and constraints: Generally, estimated richness proved larger in naive subsets than it did in memory subsets. Limitation of the genetic and exposure-history diversity represented came from the few donors.

Sample: naive CD4+ T cells from PBMCs. Noted subset: CD45RA+ positively selected. The chain recombines TRBV18 with TRBJ1-1; D is ambiguous. The origin of this receptor is a man aged 18 to 29 in good health. Some clones in this sample may be carry-over from other donors' samples. The DNA for the CDR3 is TGTGCCAGCTCACCACCAGGGAACACTGAAGCTTTCTTT. This encodes CASSPPGNTEAFF.